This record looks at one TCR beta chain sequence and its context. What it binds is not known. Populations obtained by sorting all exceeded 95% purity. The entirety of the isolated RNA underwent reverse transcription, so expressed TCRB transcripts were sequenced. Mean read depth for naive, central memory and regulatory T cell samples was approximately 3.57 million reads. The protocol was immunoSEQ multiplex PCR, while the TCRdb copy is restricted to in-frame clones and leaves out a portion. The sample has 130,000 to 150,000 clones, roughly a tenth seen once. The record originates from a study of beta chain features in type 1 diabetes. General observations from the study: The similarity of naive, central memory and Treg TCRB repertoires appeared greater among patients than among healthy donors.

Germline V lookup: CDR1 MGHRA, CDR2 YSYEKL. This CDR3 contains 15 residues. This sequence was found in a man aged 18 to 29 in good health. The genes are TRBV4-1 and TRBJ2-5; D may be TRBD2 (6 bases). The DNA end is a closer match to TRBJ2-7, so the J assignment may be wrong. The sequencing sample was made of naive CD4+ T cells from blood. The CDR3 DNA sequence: TGCGCCAGCAGCCAAGAGGGCGGGGCACCCTACGAGCAGTACTTC. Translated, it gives CASSQEGGAPYEQYF.